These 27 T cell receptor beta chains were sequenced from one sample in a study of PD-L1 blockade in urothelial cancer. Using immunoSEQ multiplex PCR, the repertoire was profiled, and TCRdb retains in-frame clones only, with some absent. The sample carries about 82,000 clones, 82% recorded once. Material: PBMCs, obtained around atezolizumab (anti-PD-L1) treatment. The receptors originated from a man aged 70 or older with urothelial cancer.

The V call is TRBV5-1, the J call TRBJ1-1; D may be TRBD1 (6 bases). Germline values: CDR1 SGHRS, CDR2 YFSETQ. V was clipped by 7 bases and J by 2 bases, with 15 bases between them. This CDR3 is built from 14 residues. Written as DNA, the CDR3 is TGCGCCAGCTCGCTGGACAGCGTCAACACTGAAGCTTTCTTT. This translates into CASSLDSVNTEAFF.

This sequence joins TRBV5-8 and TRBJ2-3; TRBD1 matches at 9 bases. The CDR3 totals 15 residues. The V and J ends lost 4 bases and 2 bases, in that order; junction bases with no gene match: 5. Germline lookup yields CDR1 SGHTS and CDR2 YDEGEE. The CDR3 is CASSRRTGATDTQYF. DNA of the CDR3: TGTGCCAGCAGCCGTCGGACAGGGGCCACAGATACGCAGTATTTT.

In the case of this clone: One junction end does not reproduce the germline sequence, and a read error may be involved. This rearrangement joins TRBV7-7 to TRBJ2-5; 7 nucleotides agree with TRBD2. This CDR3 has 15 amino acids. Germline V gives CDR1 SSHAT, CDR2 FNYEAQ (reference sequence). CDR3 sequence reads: CASSLAWTSEETQYF. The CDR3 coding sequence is TGTGCTAGCAGCTTAGCGTGGACTAGTGAAGAGACCCAGTACTTC.

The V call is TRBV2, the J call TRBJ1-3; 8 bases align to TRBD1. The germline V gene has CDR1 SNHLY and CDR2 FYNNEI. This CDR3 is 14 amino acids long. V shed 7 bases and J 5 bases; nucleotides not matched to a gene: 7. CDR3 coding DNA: TGTGCCAGCACTCGAGACAGGGGACGAAACACCATATATTTT. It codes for CASTRDRGRNTIYF.

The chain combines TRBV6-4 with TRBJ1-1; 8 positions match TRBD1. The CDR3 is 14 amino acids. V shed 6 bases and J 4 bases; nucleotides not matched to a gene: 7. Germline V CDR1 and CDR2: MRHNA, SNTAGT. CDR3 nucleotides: TGTGCCAGCAGAGGACAGGGTATGGGCACTGAAGCTTTCTTT. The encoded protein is CASRGQGMGTEAFF.

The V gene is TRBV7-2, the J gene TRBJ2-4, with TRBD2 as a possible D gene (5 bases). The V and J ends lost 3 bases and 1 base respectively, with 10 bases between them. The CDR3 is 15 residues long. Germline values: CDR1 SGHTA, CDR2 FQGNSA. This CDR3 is CASSLEASAKNIQYF. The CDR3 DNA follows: TGTGCCAGCAGCTTGGAGGCGTCCGCCAAAAACATTCAGTACTTC.

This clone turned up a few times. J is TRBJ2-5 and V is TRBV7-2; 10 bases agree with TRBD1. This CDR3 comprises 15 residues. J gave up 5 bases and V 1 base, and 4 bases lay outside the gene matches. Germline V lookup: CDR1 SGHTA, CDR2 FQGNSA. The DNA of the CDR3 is TGTGCCAGCAGCTTAGTGGGACAGGGGTCGGAGACCCAGTACTTC. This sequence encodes CASSLVGQGSETQYF.

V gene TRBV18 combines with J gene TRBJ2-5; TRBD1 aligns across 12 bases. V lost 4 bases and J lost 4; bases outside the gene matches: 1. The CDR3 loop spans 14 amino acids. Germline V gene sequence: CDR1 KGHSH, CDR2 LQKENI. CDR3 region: CASSRDRGPETQYF. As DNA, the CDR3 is TGTGCCAGCTCACGGGACAGGGGGCCAGAGACCCAGTACTTC.

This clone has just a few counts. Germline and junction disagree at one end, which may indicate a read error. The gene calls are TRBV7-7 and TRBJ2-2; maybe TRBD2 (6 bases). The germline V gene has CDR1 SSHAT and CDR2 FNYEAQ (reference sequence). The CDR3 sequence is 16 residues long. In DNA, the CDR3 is TGTGCTAGCAGCTTAGCGGCCACAGGAGCAACCGGGGAGCTGTTTTTT. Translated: CASSLAATGATGELFF.

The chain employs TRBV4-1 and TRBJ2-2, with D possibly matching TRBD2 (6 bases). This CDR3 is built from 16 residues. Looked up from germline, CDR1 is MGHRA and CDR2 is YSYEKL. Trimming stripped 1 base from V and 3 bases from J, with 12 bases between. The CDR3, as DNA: TGCGCCAGCAGCCAAGGGGCCAGGGACTACACCGGGGAGCTGTTTTTT. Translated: CASSQGARDYTGELFF.

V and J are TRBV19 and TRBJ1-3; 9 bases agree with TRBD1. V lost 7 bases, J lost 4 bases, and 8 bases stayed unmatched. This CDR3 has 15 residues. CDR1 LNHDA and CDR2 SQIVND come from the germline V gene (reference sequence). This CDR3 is CASKKQGAGGNTIYF. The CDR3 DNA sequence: TGTGCCAGTAAGAAACAGGGGGCCGGGGGAAACACCATATATTTT.

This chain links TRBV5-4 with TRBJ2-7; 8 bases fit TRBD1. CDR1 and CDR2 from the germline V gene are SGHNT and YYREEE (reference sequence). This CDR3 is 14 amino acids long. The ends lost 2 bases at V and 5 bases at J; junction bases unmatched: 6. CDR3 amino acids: CASSLVQGVHEQYF. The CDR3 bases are TGTGCCAGCAGCTTAGTACAGGGGGTCCACGAGCAGTACTTC.

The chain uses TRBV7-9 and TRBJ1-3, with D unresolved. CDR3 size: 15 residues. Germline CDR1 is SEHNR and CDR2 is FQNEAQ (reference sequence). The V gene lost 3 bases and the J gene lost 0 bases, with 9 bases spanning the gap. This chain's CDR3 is CASSLAYYSGNTIYF. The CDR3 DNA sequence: TGTGCCAGCAGCTTGGCATATTACTCTGGAAACACCATATATTTT.

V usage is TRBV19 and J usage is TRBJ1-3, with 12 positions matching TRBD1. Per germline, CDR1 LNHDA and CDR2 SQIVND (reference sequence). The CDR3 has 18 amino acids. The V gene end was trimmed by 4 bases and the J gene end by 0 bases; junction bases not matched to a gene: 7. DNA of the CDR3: TGTGCCAGTAGTACCGGGACAGGGGGCGACCCCTCTGGAAACACCATATATTTT. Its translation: CASSTGTGGDPSGNTIYF.

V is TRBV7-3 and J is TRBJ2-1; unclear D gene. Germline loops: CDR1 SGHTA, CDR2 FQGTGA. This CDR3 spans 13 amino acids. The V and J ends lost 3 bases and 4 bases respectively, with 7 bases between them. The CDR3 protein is CASSLAEYNEQFF. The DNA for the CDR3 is TGTGCCAGCAGCTTGGCAGAATACAATGAGCAGTTCTTC.

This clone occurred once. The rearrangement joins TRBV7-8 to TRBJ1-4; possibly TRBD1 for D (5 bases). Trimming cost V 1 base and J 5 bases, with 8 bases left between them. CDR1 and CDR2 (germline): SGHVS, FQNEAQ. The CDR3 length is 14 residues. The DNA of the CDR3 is TGTGCCAGCAGCTTAGGCAGGGCGAATGAAAAACTGTTTTTT. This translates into CASSLGRANEKLFF.

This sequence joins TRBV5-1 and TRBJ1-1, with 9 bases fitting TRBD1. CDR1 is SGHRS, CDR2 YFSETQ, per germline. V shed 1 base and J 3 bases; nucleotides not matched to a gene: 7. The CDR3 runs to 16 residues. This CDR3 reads CASSLQHGTGYTEAFF. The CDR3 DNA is TGCGCCAGCAGCTTGCAACATGGGACAGGGTACACTGAAGCTTTCTTT.

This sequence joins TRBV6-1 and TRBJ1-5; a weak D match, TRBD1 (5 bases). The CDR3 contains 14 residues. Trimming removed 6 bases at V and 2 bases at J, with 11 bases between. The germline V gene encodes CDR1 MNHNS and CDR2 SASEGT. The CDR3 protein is CASSYTGGNQPQHF. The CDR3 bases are TGTGCCAGCAGCTATACAGGAGGCAATCAGCCCCAGCATTTT.

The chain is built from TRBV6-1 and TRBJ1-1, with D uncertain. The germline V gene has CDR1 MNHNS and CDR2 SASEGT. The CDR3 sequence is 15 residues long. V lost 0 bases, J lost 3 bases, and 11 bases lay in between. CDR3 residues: CASSEALLEDTEAFF. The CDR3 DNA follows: TGTGCCAGCAGTGAAGCGCTTCTGGAGGACACTGAAGCTTTCTTT.

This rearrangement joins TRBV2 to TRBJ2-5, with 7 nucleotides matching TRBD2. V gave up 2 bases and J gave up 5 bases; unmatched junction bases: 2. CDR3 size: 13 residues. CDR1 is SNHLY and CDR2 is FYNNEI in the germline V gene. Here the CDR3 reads CASSESLAETQYF. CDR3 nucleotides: TGTGCCAGCAGTGAATCACTAGCGGAGACCCAGTACTTC.

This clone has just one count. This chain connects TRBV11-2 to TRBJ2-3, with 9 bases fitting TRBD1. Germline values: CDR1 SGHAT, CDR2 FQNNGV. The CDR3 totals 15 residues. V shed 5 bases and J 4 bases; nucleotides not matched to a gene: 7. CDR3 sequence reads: CASSAGQGGSDTQYF. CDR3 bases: TGTGCCAGCAGCGCGGGACAGGGAGGGTCAGATACGCAGTATTTT.

The CDR3 DNA sequence: TGTGCCAGCAGCAATAGCGGGCATTCCGCGCAGTACTTC. Its protein is CASSNSGHSAQYF. This sequence joins TRBV7-2 and TRBJ2-7; 7 nucleotides agree with TRBD2. The V gene's germline CDR1 is SGHTA and CDR2 FQGNSA. The CDR3 sequence is 13 residues long. With 5 bases clipped from V and 9 bases from J, the junction kept 10 bases outside the gene matches.

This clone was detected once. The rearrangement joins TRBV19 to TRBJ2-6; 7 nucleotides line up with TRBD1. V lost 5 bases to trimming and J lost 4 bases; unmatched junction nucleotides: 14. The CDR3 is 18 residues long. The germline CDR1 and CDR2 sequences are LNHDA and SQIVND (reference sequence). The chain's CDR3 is CASSPYRGTASGANVLTF. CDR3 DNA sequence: TGTGCCAGTAGTCCGTACAGGGGAACGGCGTCCGGGGCCAACGTCCTGACTTTC.

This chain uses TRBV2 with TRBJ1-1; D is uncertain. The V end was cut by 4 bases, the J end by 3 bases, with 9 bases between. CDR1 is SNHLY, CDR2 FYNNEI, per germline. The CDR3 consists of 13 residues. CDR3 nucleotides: TGTGCCAGCAGTGCCTTAGAGGACACTGAAGCTTTCTTT. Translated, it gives CASSALEDTEAFF.

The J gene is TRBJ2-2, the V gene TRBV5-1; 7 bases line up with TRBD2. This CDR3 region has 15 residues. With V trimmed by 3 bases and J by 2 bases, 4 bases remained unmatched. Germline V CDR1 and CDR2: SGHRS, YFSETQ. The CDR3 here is CASSSSGINTGELFF. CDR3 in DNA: TGCGCCAGCAGCTCAAGCGGGATTAACACCGGGGAGCTGTTTTTT.

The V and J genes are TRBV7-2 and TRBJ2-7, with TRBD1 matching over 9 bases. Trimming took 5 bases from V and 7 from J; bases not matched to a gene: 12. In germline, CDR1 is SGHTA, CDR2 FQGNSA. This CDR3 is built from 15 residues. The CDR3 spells CASSTRQGDQREQYF. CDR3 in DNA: TGTGCCAGCAGCACAAGACAGGGGGATCAGAGAGAGCAGTACTTC. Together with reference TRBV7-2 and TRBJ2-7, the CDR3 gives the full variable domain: GAGVSQSPSNKVTEKGKDVELRCDPISGHTALYWYRQSLGQGLEFLIYFQGNSAPDKSGLPSDRFSAERTGGSVSTLTIQRTQQEDSAVYLCASSTRQGDQREQYFGPGTRLTVT.

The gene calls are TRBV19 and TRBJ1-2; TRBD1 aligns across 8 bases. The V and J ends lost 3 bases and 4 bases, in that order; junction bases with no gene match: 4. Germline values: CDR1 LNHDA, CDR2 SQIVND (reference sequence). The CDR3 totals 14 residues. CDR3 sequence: CASSITGGPYGYTF. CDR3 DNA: TGTGCCAGTAGTATTACAGGGGGACCCTATGGCTACACCTTC.